This T cell receptor beta chain came from a study of T-cell reconstitution after alpha-beta-depleted transplantation in children. During its preparation, the TCRbeta library received unique molecular identifiers. TCRdb re-called the PCR reads with MiXCR, one entry per CDR3 protein. Here the sample spans about 540,000 distinct CDR3 sequences, around 18% being singletons. This clonotype was observed a few times. V was pared by 4 bases and J by 8 bases, with 15 bases between. The CDR3 contains 13 residues. The germline V gene has CDR1 SGHRS and CDR2 YFSETQ. The V call is TRBV5-1, the J call TRBJ2-5; the D gene is possibly TRBD2 (5 bases). This receptor was obtained from a human donor who donated a stem cell graft to a child with acute lymphoblastic leukemia. The specimen was PBMCs from the stem cell graft donor, collected from the stem cell graft. This CDR3 is CASSLRVGDTQYF. CDR3 DNA: TGCGCCAGCAGCCTGAGGGTCGGGGATACCCAGTACTTC. The entire variable domain, with the rest obtained from reference TRBV5-1 and TRBJ2-5, is as follows: KAGVTQTPRYLIKTRGQQVTLSCSPISGHRSVSWYQQTPGQGLQFLFEYFSETQRNKGNFPGRFSGRQFSNSRSEMNVSTLELGDSALYLCASSLRVGDTQYFGPGTRLLVL.